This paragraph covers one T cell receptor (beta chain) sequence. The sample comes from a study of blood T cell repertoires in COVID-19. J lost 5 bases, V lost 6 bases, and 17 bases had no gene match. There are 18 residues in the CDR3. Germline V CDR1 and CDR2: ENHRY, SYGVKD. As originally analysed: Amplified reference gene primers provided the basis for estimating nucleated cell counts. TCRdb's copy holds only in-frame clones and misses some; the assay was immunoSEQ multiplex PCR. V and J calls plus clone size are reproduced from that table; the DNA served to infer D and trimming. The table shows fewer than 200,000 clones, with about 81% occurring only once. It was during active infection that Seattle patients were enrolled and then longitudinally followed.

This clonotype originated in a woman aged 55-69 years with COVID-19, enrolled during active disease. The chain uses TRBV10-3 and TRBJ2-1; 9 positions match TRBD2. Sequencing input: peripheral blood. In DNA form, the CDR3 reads TGTGCCATCAGGAGGGGGCTAGCGGGGCCCTCTGGGAACAATGAGCAGTTCTTC. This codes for CAIRRGLAGPSGNNEQFF.